This section outlines one T cell receptor beta chain sequence together with its context. This sample stems from a study of PD-1 blockade in classical Hodgkin lymphoma. Every patient experienced relapse after autologous stem cell transplantation, and brentuximab vedotin exposure varied. Profiled with immunoSEQ multiplex PCR; TCRdb holds only in-frame clones, not every one. The sample has more than 30,000 clones; almost 90% are singletons. The receptor's source is a human donor with classical Hodgkin lymphoma. This material consisted of peripheral blood mononuclear cells (PBMCs), taken before the second cycle of nivolumab.

The CDR3 is CASSLQGNQPQHF. Written as DNA, the CDR3 is TGTGCCAGCAGTTTACAGGGGAATCAGCCCCAGCATTTT. The chain couples TRBV27 to TRBJ1-5; tentative D call: TRBD1 (6 bases). The V end was cut by 2 bases, the J end by 4 bases, with 6 bases between. The CDR3 runs 13 residues. The germline CDR1 and CDR2 sequences are MNHEY and SMNVEV (reference sequence).